Listed below are T cell receptor beta chains from one sample, sequenced in a study of cytomegalovirus exposure and HLA in healthy donors. Measured with immunoSEQ multiplex PCR; TCRdb has only the in-frame clones, and not every one. The sample lists more than 100,000 clones, around three quarters occurring once. Sequenced: PBMCs. The receptors originated from a woman aged 40 to 49 in good health and CMV-seropositive. Both conserved end residues are trimmed from each CDR3. The size entry is marked missing in some rows and otherwise reads once, few, many or a size class.

clone_size: -; v_call: TRBV9; j_call: TRBJ2-5; cdr3_aa: ASSVAGQGGETQY
clone_size: few; v_call: TRBV19; j_call: TRBJ1-1; cdr3_aa: ASSILNTEAF
clone_size: once; v_call: TRBV5-1; j_call: TRBJ1-4; cdr3_aa: ASSPNSGTAGEKLF
clone_size: -; v_call: TRBV6-5; j_call: TRBJ2-7; cdr3_aa: ASSTASYEQY
clone_size: -; v_call: TRBV27; j_call: TRBJ1-2; cdr3_aa: ASSLGTGGRAT
clone_size: -; v_call: TRBV11-2; j_call: TRBJ1-5; cdr3_aa: ASSLESNQPQH
clone_size: -; v_call: TRBV7-8; j_call: TRBJ1-5; cdr3_aa: ASSSTGGPQGQPQH
clone_size: -; v_call: TRBV18; j_call: TRBJ1-2; cdr3_aa: ASSPVGYEDNGYT
clone_size: -; v_call: TRBV10-2; j_call: TRBJ1-2; cdr3_aa: ASKPGQSSYGYT
clone_size: -; v_call: TRBV19; j_call: TRBJ1-6; cdr3_aa: ASSPRDVGSPLH
clone_size: -; v_call: TRBV19; j_call: TRBJ2-7; cdr3_aa: ASSIGGGHTGEQY
clone_size: -; v_call: TRBV18; j_call: TRBJ1-4; cdr3_aa: ASSPPGGTNEKLF
clone_size: -; v_call: TRBV15; j_call: TRBJ2-5; cdr3_aa: ATRGGRMETQY
clone_size: -; v_call: TRBV6-6; j_call: TRBJ2-5; cdr3_aa: ASSYPGRTQY
clone_size: -; v_call: TRBV4-1; j_call: TRBJ2-3; cdr3_aa: ASSRPRDASTDTQY
clone_size: -; v_call: TRBV15; j_call: TRBJ2-7; cdr3_aa: ATSREETATYEQY
clone_size: -; v_call: TRBV6-1; j_call: TRBJ1-5; cdr3_aa: ASTFPPAGQPQH
clone_size: -; v_call: TRBV6-5; j_call: TRBJ1-1; cdr3_aa: ASSYGTALNTEAF
clone_size: -; v_call: TRBV5-1; j_call: TRBJ2-7; cdr3_aa: ASSSGGTSGYEQY
clone_size: -; v_call: TRBV19; j_call: TRBJ2-2; cdr3_aa: ASSMGTGFPRELF
clone_size: once; v_call: TRBV7-9; j_call: TRBJ2-1; cdr3_aa: ASSRGGTYNEQF
clone_size: once; v_call: TRBV27; j_call: TRBJ2-1; cdr3_aa: ASSLGQADNEQF
clone_size: few; v_call: TRBV5-6; j_call: TRBJ2-3; cdr3_aa: ASSRDRGHTQY
clone_size: -; v_call: TRBV10-1; j_call: TRBJ2-7; cdr3_aa: ATLGGVAYEQY
clone_size: -; v_call: TRBV7-9; j_call: TRBJ1-3; cdr3_aa: ASSPRGNSGNTIY
clone_size: -; v_call: TRBV4-2; j_call: TRBJ1-5; cdr3_aa: ASSQAAGSSNQPQH
clone_size: once; v_call: TRBV7-3; j_call: TRBJ1-3; cdr3_aa: ASSFPDRDSGNTIY
clone_size: -; v_call: TRBV19; j_call: TRBJ2-5; cdr3_aa: ASSQPTDYQETQY
clone_size: -; v_call: TRBV20-1; j_call: TRBJ2-4; cdr3_aa: STGQKNIQY
clone_size: -; v_call: TRBV5-1; j_call: TRBJ2-1; cdr3_aa: ASSLVGGAYNEQF
clone_size: -; v_call: TRBV15; j_call: TRBJ2-1; cdr3_aa: ATSRDGLGQVNEQF
clone_size: -; v_call: TRBV2; j_call: TRBJ2-7; cdr3_aa: ASTRRQTVQY